A single sample is the source of the 7 T cell receptor beta chains below, sequenced in a study of cytomegalovirus exposure and HLA in healthy donors. The PCR contained 60 Vbeta and 13 Jbeta primers. Generated by immunoSEQ multiplex PCR, the TCRdb table keeps only in-frame clones and is missing some. The sample carries about 270,000 clones, roughly 70% recorded once. Sequencing was done on a sample of PBMCs. The receptors here all came from a female donor in good health and CMV-seronegative.

V gene TRBV27 combines with J gene TRBJ1-2, with 9 nucleotides matching TRBD1. V was pared by 5 bases and J by 2 bases, with 3 bases of the junction left unmatched. Germline V CDR1 and CDR2: MNHEY, SMNVEV (reference sequence). The CDR3 extends over 14 amino acids. The CDR3 reads CASSATGGNYGYTF. Here the CDR3 DNA reads TGTGCCAGCAGTGCGACAGGGGGAAACTATGGCTACACCTTC.

This chain joins TRBV6-5 and TRBJ2-7; TRBD2 agrees at 11 bases. The trim removed 4 bases at V and 4 bases at J, leaving 9 bases unmatched. This CDR3 has 16 residues. CDR1 and CDR2 from the germline V gene are MNHEY and SVGAGI. CDR3 DNA: TGTGCCAGCAGTTCCCCCCCTAGCGGGAGGTTTTACGAGCAGTACTTC. It translates to CASSSPPSGRFYEQYF.

The chain employs TRBV14 and TRBJ2-7; 11 nucleotides align to TRBD2. V lost 1 base to trimming and J lost 6 bases; unmatched junction nucleotides: 8. This CDR3 spans 16 amino acids. Per germline, CDR1 SGHDN and CDR2 FVKESK. This chain's CDR3 is CASSQGRLAGSGEQYF. Here the CDR3 DNA reads TGTGCCAGCAGCCAAGGTAGACTAGCGGGATCTGGCGAGCAGTACTTC.

The sample holds a few counts of this clone. V and J are TRBV28 and TRBJ1-2, with D uncertain. The germline gives CDR1 MDHEN, CDR2 SYDVKM. This CDR3 has 12 amino acids. Trimming left V 9 bases short and J 2 bases short, with 10 bases between. In DNA, the CDR3 is TGTGCCAGTTCGAGAGTGAACTATGGCTACACCTTC. Protein product: CASSRVNYGYTF.

The chain uses TRBV6-5 and TRBJ2-3, with D uncertain. CDR3 length: 13 amino acids. Germline V gene data show CDR1 as MNHEY and CDR2 as SVGAGI. With 0 bases removed from V and 5 bases from J, the gap between germline ends came to 6 bases. CDR3 nucleotide sequence: TGTGCCAGCAGTTACTCCGAGCTAGATACGCAGTATTTT. This translates into CASSYSELDTQYF.

The V gene is TRBV5-1, the J gene TRBJ2-3, with 12 bases lining up with TRBD2. Trimming cost V 0 bases and J 2 bases; bases outside gene matches: 7. Germline assignment: CDR1 SGHRS and CDR2 YFSETQ. The CDR3 totals 18 residues. Here the CDR3 reads CASSLGLAGAILTDTQYF. The CDR3 coding sequence is TGCGCCAGCAGCTTGGGACTAGCGGGAGCGATACTCACAGATACGCAGTATTTT.

Worth noting for this clone: The DNA is left out, because the CDR3 cannot be placed on it with certainty; the CDR3 is given as TCRdb lists it. The chain couples TRBV29-1 to TRBJ1-2; the table's D call TRBD1 went unverified against the DNA. Germline CDR1 SQVTM, CDR2 ANQGSEA. The CDR3 is 11 residues long, counting both termini. The CDR3 is CSVVGTGARTF.